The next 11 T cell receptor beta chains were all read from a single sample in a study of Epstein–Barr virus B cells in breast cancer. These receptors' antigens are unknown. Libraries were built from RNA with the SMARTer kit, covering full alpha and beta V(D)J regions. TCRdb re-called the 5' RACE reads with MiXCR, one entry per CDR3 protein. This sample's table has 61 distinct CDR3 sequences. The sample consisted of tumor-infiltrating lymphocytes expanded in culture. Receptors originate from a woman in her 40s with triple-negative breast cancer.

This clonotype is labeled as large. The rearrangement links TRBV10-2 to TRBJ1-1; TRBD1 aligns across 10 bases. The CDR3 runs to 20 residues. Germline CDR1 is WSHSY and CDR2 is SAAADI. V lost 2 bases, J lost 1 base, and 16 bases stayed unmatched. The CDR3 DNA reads TGCGCCAGCAGTGAGAGCGCTTTCGGGACAGGGGTATGGGGGAACACTGAAGCTTTCTTT. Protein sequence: CASSESAFGTGVWGNTEAFF.

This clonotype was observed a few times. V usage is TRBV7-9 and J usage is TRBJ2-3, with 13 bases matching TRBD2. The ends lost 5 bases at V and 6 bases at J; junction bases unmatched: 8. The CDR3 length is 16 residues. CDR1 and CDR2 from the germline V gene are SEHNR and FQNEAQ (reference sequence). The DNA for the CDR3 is TGTGCCAGCAGCAGACTAGCGGGGGGACCCCAGGATACGCAGTATTTT. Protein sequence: CASSRLAGGPQDTQYF.

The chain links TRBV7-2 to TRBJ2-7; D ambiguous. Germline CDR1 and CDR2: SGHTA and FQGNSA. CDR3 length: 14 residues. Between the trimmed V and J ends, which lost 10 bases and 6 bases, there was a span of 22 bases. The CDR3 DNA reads TGTGCCACCGAAAGTCTGTGGAGTCGGTCCGAGCAGTACTTC. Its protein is CATESLWSRSEQYF.

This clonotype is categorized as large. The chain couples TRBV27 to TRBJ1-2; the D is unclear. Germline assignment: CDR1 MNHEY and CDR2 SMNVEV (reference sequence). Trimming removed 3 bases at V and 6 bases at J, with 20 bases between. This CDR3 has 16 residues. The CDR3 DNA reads TGTGCCAGCAGTTTGTATCGGGAGAGGCTCGTGGATGGCTACACCTTC. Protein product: CASSLYRERLVDGYTF.

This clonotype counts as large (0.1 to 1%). CDR3 coding DNA: TGTGCCAGCAGCTTGGGACCCGGAGGGACTGAAGCTTTCTTT. Amino acids: CASSLGPGGTEAFF. The chain has TRBV5-5 and TRBJ1-1; D is uncertain. Germline V gives CDR1 SGHKS, CDR2 YYEKEE (reference sequence). The CDR3 totals 14 residues. Trimming removed 0 bases from V and 5 bases from J, with 11 bases in between. Complete variable domain (other parts from reference TRBV5-5 and TRBJ1-1): DAGVTQSPTHLIKTRGQQVTLRCSPISGHKSVSWYQQVLGQGPQFIFQYYEKEERGRGNFPDRFSARQFPNYSSELNVNALLLGDSALYLCASSLGPGGTEAFFGQGTRLTVV.

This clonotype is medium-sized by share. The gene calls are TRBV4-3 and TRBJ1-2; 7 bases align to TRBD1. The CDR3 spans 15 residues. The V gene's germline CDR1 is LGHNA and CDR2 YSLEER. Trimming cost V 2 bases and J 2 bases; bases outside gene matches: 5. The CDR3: CASSQSATGNYGYTF. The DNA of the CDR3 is TGCGCCAGCAGCCAATCAGCGACAGGGAACTATGGCTACACCTTC.

The CDR3 coding sequence is TGTGCCAGCAGCTTAGAACTAGCGCTCTACAATGAGCAGTTCTTC. This encodes CASSLELALYNEQFF. The chain combines TRBV11-3 with TRBJ2-1; the match to TRBD2 covers 7 bases. The CDR3 runs 15 residues. Germline V gene sequence: CDR1 SGHNT, CDR2 YENEEA. Trimming cost V 0 bases and J 3 bases; bases outside gene matches: 2.

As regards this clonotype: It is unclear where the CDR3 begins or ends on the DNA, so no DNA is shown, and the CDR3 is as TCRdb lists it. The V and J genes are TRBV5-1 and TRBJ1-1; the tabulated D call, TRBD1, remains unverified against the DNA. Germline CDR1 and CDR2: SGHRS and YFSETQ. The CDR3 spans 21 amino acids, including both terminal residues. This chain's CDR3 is CASSFYICSALRGAGNTEAFF.

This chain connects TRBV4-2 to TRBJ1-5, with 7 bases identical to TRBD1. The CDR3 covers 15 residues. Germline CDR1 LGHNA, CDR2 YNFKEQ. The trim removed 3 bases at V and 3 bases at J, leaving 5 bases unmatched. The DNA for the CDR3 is TGTGCCAGCAGCCAGCGACAGGGCTACAATCAGCCCCAGCATTTT. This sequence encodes CASSQRQGYNQPQHF.

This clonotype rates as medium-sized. CDR3 region: CASSLGLSNTEAFF. DNA for the CDR3: TGTGCCAGCAGCCTTGGACTCTCGAACACTGAAGCTTTCTTT. J is TRBJ1-1 and V is TRBV3-1; D is unclear. The ends were cut back, 4 bases at V and 1 base at J, with 10 bases in the middle. The CDR3 extends over 14 amino acids. Looked up from germline, CDR1 is LGHDT and CDR2 is YNNKEL (reference sequence).

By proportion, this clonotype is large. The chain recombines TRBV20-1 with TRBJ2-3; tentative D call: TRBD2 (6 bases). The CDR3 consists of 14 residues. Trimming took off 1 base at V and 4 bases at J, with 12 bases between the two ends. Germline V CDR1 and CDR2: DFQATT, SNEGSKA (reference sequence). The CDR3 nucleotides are TGCAGTGCTAGAGTTCCGGGACTTCCAGATACGCAGTATTTT. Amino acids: CSARVPGLPDTQYF.